These 2 T cell receptor beta chains originate from one sample sequenced in a study of T cell responses to AZD1222 COVID-19 vaccine. The table came from immunoSEQ multiplex PCR; TCRdb's copy has only in-frame clones and leaves some out. This sample yields about 140,000 clones, of which 75% to 95% are seen a single time; around 2.7% belongs to the top ten. The sample in question was peripheral blood, obtained on day 0 of AZD1222 vaccination. All receptors derive from an adult in good health.

CDR3 nucleotides: TGTGCCATCAGGTCAGGGGGCTACGAGCAGTACTTC. It codes for CAIRSGGYEQYF. The rearrangement uses TRBV10-3 and TRBJ2-7; TRBD1 aligns across 7 bases. This CDR3 comprises 12 residues. CDR1 is ENHRY, CDR2 SYGVKD, per germline. The V and J ends lost 6 bases and 3 bases, in that order; junction bases with no gene match: 2.

The genes are TRBV7-2 and TRBJ2-5, with 10 bases matching TRBD1. The length of the CDR3 is 15 residues. Trimming at V came to 1 base and at J to 5 bases, leaving 4 bases not matched to a gene. The germline gives CDR1 SGHTA, CDR2 FQGNSA. Here the CDR3 DNA reads TGTGCCAGCAGCTTAGAGGGACAGGGGTACGAGACCCAGTACTTC. The encoded protein is CASSLEGQGYETQYF.